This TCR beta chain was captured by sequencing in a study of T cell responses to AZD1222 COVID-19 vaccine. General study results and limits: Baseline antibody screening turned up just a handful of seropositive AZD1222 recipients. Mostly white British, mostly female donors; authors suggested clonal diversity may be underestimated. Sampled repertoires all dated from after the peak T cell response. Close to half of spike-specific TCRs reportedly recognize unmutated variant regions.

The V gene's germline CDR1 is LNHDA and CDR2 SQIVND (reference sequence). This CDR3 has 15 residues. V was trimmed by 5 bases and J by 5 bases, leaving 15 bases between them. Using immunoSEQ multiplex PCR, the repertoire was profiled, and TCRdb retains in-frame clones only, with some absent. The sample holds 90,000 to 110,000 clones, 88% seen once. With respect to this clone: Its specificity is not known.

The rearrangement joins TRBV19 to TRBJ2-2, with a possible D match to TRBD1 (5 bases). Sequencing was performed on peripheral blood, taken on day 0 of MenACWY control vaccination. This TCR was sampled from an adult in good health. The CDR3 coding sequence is TGTGCCAGTAGTCCCAGACAGCGCGTTACCGGGGAGCTGTTTTTT. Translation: CASSPRQRVTGELFF.